Sequencing of this T cell receptor (beta chain) was carried out in a study of blood T cell repertoires in COVID-19. Study-level background: Material from acute and convalescent COVID-19 was sourced from the United States, Italy and Spain. The analysed material was cDNA or gDNA that came from T cells, B-cell-depleted T cells, or PBMCs.

Germline V CDR1 and CDR2: MRHNA, SNTAGT. V lost 0 bases and J lost 0, with 24 bases in between. This CDR3 is built from 21 residues. As processed by the authors: It was from reference gene primer amplification that nucleated cell counts were estimated. TCRdb's table, derived via immunoSEQ multiplex PCR, lists solely in-frame clones and lacks some. V and J calls and clone size are as listed in that table; D and trimming were resolved from the DNA. This table holds about 50,000 clones, 86% found once. The sequencing sample was made of peripheral blood. This chain connects TRBV6-4 to TRBJ2-1; TRBD2 might be the D (6 bases). The clonotype was recovered from a woman aged 55-75 years with acute or convalescent COVID-19. The CDR3 spells CASSDSAVAGSDPRSYNEQFF. The CDR3 nucleotides are TGTGCCAGCAGTGACTCTGCAGTAGCCGGGAGCGACCCTCGCTCCTACAATGAGCAGTTCTTC.